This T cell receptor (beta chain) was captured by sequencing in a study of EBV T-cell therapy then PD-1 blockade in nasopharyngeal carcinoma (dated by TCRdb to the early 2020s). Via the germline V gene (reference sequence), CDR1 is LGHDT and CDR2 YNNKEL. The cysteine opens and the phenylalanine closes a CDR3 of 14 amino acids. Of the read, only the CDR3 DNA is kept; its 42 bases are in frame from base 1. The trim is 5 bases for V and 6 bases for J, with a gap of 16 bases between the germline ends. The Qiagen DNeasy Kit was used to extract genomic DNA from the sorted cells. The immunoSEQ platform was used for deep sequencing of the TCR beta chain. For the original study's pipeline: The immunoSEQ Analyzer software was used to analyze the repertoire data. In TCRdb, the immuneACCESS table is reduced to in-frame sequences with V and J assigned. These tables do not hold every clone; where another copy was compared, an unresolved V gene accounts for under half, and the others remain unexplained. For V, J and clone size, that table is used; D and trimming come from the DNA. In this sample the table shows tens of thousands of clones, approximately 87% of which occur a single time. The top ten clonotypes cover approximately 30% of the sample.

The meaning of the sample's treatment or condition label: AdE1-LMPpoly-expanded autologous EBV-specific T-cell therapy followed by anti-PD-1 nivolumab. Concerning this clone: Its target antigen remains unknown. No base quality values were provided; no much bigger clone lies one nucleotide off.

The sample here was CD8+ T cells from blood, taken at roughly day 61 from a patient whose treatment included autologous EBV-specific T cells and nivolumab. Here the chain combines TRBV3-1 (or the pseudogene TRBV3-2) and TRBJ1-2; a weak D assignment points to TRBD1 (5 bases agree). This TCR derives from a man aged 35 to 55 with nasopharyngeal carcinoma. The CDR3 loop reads CASSRGRAVDGYTF. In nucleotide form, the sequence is TGTGCCAGCAGCAGGGGTAGGGCGGTGGATGGCTACACCTTC.